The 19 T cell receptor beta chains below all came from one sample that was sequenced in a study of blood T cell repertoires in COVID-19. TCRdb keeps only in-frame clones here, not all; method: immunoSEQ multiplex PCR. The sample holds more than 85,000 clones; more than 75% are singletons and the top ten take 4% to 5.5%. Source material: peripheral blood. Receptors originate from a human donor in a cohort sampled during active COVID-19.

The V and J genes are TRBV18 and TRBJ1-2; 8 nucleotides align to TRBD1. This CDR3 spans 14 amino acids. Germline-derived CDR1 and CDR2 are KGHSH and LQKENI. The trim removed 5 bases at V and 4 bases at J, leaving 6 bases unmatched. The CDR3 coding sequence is TGTGCCAGCTCAACCGGACAGGGTCTCTATGGCTACACCTTC. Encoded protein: CASSTGQGLYGYTF. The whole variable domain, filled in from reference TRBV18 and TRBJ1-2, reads NAGVMQNPRHLVRRRGQEARLRCSPMKGHSHVYWYRQLPEEGLKFMVYLQKENIIDESGMPKERFSAEFPKEGPSILRIQQVVRGDSAAYFCASSTGQGLYGYTFGSGTRLTVV.

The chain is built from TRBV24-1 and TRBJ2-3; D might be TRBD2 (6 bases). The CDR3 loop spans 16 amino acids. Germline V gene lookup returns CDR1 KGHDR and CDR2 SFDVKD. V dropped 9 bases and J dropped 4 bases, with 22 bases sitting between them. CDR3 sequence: CATASPSGGVADTQYF. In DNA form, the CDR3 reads TGTGCCACCGCCTCCCCCTCCGGAGGGGTTGCAGATACGCAGTATTTT.

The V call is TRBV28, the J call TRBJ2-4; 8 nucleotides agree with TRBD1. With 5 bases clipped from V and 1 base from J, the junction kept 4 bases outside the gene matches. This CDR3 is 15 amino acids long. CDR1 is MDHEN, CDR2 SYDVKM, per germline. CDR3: CASSRRQGAKNIQYF. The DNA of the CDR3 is TGTGCCAGCAGTCGTAGACAGGGGGCCAAAAACATTCAGTACTTC.

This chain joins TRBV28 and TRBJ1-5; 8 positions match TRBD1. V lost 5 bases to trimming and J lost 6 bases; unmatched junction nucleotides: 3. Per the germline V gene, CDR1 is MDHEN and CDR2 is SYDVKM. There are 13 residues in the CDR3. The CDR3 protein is CASSTGGLQPQHF. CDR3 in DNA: TGTGCCAGCAGTACAGGGGGACTTCAGCCCCAGCATTTT.

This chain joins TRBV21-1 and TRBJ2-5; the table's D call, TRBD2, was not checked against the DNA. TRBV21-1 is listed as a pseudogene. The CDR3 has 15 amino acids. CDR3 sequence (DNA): TGTGCCAGCAGCAAAGCTCCCCTGTTGCAAGAGACCCAGTACTTC. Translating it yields CASSKAPLLQETQYF.

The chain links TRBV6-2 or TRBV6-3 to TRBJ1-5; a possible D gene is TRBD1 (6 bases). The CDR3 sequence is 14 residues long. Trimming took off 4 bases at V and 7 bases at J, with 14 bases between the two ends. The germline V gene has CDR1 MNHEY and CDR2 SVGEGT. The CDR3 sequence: CASSFTGLMQPQHF. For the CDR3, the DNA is TGTGCCAGCAGTTTCACAGGGTTGATGCAGCCCCAGCATTTT.

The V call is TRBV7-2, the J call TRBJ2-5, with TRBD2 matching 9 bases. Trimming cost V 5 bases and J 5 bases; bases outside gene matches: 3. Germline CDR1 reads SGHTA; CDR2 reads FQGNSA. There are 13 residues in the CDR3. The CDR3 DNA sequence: TGTGCCAGCAGCCCAGGACTAGCGGAGACCCAGTACTTC. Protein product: CASSPGLAETQYF.

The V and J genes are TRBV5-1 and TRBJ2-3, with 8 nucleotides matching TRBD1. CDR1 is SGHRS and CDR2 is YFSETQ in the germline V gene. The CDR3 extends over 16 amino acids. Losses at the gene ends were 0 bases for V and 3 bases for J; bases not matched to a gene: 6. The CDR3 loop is CASSLDVGQVTDTQYF. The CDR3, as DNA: TGCGCCAGCAGCTTGGACGTGGGACAGGTAACAGATACGCAGTATTTT.

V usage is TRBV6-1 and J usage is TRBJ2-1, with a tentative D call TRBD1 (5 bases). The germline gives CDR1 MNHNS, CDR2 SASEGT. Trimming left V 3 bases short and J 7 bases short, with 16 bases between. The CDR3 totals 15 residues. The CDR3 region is CASSERRGFRNEQFF. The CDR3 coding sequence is TGTGCCAGCAGTGAGAGAAGGGGCTTTCGGAATGAGCAGTTCTTC.

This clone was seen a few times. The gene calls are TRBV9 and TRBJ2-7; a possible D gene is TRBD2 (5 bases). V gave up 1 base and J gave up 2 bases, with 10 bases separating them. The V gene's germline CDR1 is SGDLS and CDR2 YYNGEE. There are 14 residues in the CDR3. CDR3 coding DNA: TGTGCCAGCAGCGTATCTGGGAGAACCTACGAGCAGTACTTC. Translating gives CASSVSGRTYEQYF.

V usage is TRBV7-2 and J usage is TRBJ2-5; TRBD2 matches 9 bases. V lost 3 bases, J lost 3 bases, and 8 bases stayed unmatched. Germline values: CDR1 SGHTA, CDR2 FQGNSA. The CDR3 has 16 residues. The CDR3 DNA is TGTGCCAGCAGCTTGCAACCGGGACTAGCAGAAGAGACCCAGTACTTC. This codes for CASSLQPGLAEETQYF.

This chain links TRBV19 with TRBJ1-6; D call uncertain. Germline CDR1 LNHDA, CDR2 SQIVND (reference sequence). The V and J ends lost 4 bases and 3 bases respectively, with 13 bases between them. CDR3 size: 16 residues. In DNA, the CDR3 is TGTGCCAGTAGTAAAAAACTCCCCAACTATAATTCACCCCTCCACTTT. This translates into CASSKKLPNYNSPLHF.

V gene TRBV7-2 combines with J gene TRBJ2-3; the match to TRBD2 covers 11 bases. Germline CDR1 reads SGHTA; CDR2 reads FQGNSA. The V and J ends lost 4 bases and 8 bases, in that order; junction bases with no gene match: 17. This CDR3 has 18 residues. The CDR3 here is CASSSFSGGAGILGTQYF. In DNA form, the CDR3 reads TGTGCCAGCAGCTCTTTTAGCGGGGGGGCTGGAATACTAGGTACGCAGTATTTT.

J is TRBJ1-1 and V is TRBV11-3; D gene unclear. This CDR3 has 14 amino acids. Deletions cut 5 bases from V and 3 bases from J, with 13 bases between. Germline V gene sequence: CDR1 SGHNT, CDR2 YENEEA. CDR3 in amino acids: CASSPIGSHTEAFF. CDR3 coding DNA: TGTGCCAGCAGCCCGATAGGGAGTCACACTGAAGCTTTCTTT.

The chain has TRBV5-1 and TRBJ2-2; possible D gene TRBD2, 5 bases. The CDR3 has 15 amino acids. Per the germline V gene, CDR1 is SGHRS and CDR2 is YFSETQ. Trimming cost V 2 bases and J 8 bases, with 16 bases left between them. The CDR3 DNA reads TGCGCCAGCAGCTTATCCACTAGGCCTTCGGGGGAGCTGTTTTTT. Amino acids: CASSLSTRPSGELFF.

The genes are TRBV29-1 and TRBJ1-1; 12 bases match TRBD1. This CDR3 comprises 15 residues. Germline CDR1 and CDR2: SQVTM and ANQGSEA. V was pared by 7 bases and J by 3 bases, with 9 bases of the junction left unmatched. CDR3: CSGTGTGGKYTEAFF. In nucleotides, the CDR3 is TGCAGCGGGACCGGGACAGGGGGCAAGTACACTGAAGCTTTCTTT. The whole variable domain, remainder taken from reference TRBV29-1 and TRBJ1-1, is SAVISQKPSRDICQRGTSLTIQCQVDSQVTMMFWYRQQPGQSLTLIATANQGSEATYESGFVIDKFPISRPNLTFSTLTVSNMSPEDSSIYLCSGTGTGGKYTEAFFGQGTRLTVV.

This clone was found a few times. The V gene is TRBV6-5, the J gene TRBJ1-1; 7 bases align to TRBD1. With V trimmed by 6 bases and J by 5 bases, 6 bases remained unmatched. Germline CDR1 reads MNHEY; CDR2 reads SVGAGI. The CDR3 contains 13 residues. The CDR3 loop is CASRTGSATEAFF. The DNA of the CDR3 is TGTGCCAGCAGGACAGGGTCGGCTACTGAAGCTTTCTTT.

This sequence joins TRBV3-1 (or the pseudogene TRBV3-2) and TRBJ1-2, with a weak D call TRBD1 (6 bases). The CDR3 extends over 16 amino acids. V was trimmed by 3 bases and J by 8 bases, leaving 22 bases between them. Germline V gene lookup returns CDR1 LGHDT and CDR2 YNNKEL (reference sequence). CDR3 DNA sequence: TGTGCCAGCAGCCAGCTTGCAGGGGCCCCTTTAGGAGGCTACACCTTC. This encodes CASSQLAGAPLGGYTF.

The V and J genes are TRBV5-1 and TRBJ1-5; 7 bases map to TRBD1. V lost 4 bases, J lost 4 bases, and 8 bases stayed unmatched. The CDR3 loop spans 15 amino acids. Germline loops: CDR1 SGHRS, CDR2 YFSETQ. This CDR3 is CASSRGDSANQPQHF. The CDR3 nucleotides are TGCGCCAGCAGCAGAGGGGACAGCGCAAATCAGCCCCAGCATTTT.